This TCR beta chain originates from a study of spatial heterogeneity in lung cancer. Across the study: Matched bulk RNA-seq provided a T cell module score, and TCR transcript counts in tumor regions correlated strongly with it. Study observations and caveats: Expanded alpha and beta TCR counts within tumors tracked tumor mutation counts.

TCRdb independently ran MiXCR on the 5' RACE reads; one entry per CDR3 protein. The sample has over 15,000 distinct CDR3 sequences, 7% seen once; the top ten hold 20% to 25%. Germline assignment: CDR1 MNHEY and CDR2 SVGAGI. The V gene end was trimmed by 6 bases and the J gene end by 5 bases; junction bases not matched to a gene: 9. This CDR3 region has 14 residues. Time point denoted: sample taken at primary tumor resection. Donors were under 90 untreated early-stage non-small cell lung cancer patients. Comments on this clonotype: Its antigen is unidentified.

The chain employs TRBV6-5 and TRBJ1-2, with 7 bases lining up with TRBD1. The receptor was derived from a female donor with early-stage non-small cell lung cancer. The sequencing here drew on lung tumor tissue, taken at surgery. Written as DNA, the CDR3 is TGTGCCAGCAGCTTTACCGGGACAGATTATGGCTACACCTTC. It yields the protein CASSFTGTDYGYTF.